The entry below describes one TCR beta chain. The target antigen is unknown. The data derive from a study of CXCR3-negative and CXCR3-positive naive CD8 T cells. Overall study context: Sequencing brought in 150 million or so TRB reads altogether, and each library got about 1.5 +/- 0.3 million.

CDR1 MNHEY and CDR2 SVGEGT come from the germline V gene. The CDR3 length is 14 residues. Whole-study findings and limits: TRB CDR3 hydrophobicity was greater in CXCR3-positive naive cells than in CXCR3-negative naive cells.

Libraries were UMI-labeled 5' RACE TRB cDNA. From the 5' RACE reads, TCRdb lists one entry per CDR3 protein and no DNA. The sample shows 150,000 to 180,000 distinct CDR3 sequences, and 0.45% to 0.6% sits with its ten largest clones. The gene calls are TRBV6-2 or TRBV6-3 and TRBJ2-7; TCRdb designates TRBD1, a call that cannot be tested without DNA. What was sequenced was naive CXCR3+ CD8+ T cells from blood. Subset: CD45RO-CCR7+CD27+CD95- naive CD8+ T cells expressing CXCR3 (TNR3+). This sequence was found in a human donor in good health. Some clones in this sample may be carry-over from other donors' samples. The CDR3 loop is CASSPRTVFNEQYF.